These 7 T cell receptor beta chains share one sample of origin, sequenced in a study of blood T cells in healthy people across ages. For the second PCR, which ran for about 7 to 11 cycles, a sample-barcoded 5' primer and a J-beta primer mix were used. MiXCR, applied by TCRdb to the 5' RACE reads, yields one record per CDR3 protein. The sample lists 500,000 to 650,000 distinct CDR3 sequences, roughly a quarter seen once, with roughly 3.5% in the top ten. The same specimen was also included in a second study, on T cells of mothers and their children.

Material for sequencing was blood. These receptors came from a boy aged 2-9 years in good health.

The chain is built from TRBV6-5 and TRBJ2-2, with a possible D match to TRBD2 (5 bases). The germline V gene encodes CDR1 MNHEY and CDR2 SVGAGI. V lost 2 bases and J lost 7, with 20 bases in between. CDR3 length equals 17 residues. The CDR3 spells CASSYGRGWERVGELFF. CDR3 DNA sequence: TGTGCCAGCAGTTACGGGCGCGGCTGGGAGCGAGTCGGGGAGCTGTTTTTT.

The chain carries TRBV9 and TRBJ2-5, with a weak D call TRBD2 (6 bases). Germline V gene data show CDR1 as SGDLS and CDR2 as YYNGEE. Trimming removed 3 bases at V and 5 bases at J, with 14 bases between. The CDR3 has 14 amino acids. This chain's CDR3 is CASSAETRPETQYF. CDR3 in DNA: TGTGCCAGCAGCGCGGAGACTAGGCCTGAGACCCAGTACTTC.

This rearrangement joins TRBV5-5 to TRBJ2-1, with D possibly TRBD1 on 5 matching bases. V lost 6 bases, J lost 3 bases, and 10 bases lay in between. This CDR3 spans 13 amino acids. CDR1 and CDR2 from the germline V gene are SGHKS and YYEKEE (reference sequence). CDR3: CASIRVGYNEQFF. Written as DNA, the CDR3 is TGTGCCAGCATCAGGGTAGGCTACAATGAGCAGTTCTTC.

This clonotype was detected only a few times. For the CDR3, the DNA is TGCGCCAGCAGTGACACAGATTGGGATGAAGCTTTCTTT. It specifies CASSDTDWDEAFF. This chain connects TRBV10-2 to TRBJ1-1; the D is unclear. The V end was cut by 3 bases, the J end by 7 bases, with 12 bases between. The germline CDR1 and CDR2 sequences are WSHSY and SAAADI. The CDR3 consists of 13 residues.

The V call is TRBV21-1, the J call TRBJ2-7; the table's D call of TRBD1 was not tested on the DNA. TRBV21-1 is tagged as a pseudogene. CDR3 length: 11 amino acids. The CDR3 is CASTRDGGDYF. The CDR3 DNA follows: TGTGCCAGCACCCGAGATGGGGGGGATTACTTC.

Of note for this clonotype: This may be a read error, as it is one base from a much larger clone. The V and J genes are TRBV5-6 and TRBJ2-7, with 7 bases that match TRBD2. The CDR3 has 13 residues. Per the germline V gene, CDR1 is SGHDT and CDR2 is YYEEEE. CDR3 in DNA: TGTGTCAGCAGCGTGGGACTATCCTACGAGCAGTACTTC. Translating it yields CVSSVGLSYEQYF.

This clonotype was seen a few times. The CDR3 DNA reads TGTGCCAGCAGCTACCTAGCGGGGGTGGGGAATGAGCAGTTCTTC. Amino acid sequence: CASSYLAGVGNEQFF. This chain uses TRBV7-9 with TRBJ2-1, with 10 bases that match TRBD2. The CDR3 contains 15 residues. The germline CDR1 and CDR2 sequences are SEHNR and FQNEAQ (reference sequence). Trimming at V came to 4 bases and at J to 7 bases, leaving 7 bases not matched to a gene.